These 19 T cell receptor beta chains came from one sample sequenced in a study of blood T cell repertoires in COVID-19. Only in-frame clones appear in the TCRdb table, and some are missing; sequencing was by immunoSEQ multiplex PCR. The data contain approximately 50,000 clones, 84% of them singletons. The specimen was peripheral blood. All receptors come from a man in his 70s with active COVID-19.

This chain links TRBV11-2 with TRBJ2-1; possible D gene TRBD1, 6 bases. This CDR3 has 17 residues. The V gene lost 4 bases and the J gene lost 0 bases, with 16 bases spanning the gap. Germline CDR1 and CDR2: SGHAT and FQNNGV. The CDR3 sequence: CASSSWTVIPSYNEQFF. For the CDR3, the DNA is TGTGCCAGCAGCTCGTGGACAGTAATCCCCTCCTACAATGAGCAGTTCTTC.

The chain couples TRBV18 to TRBJ2-5; D call uncertain. The germline gives CDR1 KGHSH, CDR2 LQKENI. The V end lost 1 base, the J end lost 2 bases, and 8 bases lay between the germline ends. This CDR3 comprises 14 residues. The CDR3 nucleotides read TGTGCCAGCTCACCACAAACAGTTCAAGAGACCCAGTACTTC. This sequence encodes CASSPQTVQETQYF.

This clone was seen only once. The chain couples TRBV25-1 to TRBJ2-7, with 7 positions matching TRBD1. This CDR3 region has 13 residues. V lost 10 bases to trimming and J lost 2 bases; unmatched junction nucleotides: 8. The germline gives CDR1 MGHDK, CDR2 SYGVNS. In nucleotides, the CDR3 is TGTGCCACCAGACAGGGAGCCCCCTACGAGCAGTACTTC. Translated, it gives CATRQGAPYEQYF.

By share of the sample, this clone is medium-sized. V usage is TRBV15 and J usage is TRBJ2-7, with 9 bases aligning to TRBD1. Losses at the gene ends were 4 bases for V and 4 bases for J; bases not matched to a gene: 2. CDR1 is LNHNV and CDR2 is YYDKDF in the germline V gene (reference sequence). CDR3 length: 13 amino acids. Written as DNA, the CDR3 is TGTGCCACCAGCACAGGACAGGGGTACGAGCAGTACTTC. Translation: CATSTGQGYEQYF.

V gene TRBV7-8 combines with J gene TRBJ1-1; no reliable D call. Trimming stripped 4 bases from V and 7 bases from J, with 16 bases between. Germline CDR1 reads SGHVS; CDR2 reads FQNEAQ. This CDR3 is 14 amino acids long. CDR3 amino acids: CASSSLVGVSEAFF. Here the CDR3 DNA reads TGTGCCAGCAGCTCCCTCGTGGGAGTCAGTGAAGCTTTCTTT.

The V call is TRBV27, the J call TRBJ2-7; D call uncertain. This CDR3 spans 12 amino acids. V shed 8 bases and J shed 4 bases, with 12 bases lying between them. Germline CDR1 reads MNHEY; CDR2 reads SMNVEV (reference sequence). CDR3 bases: TGTGCCAGCCAAGGAGACTTTTACGAGCAGTACTTC. Translating gives CASQGDFYEQYF.

The DNA of the CDR3 is TGTGCCAGCAGTTACTCCGGGAGGGGCGCAGATACGCAGTATTTT. It encodes CASSYSGRGADTQYF. V is TRBV6-2 or TRBV6-3 and J is TRBJ2-3, with 8 nucleotides matching TRBD2. Germline-derived CDR1 and CDR2 are MNHEY and SVGEGT. Trimming took 0 bases from V and 4 from J; bases not matched to a gene: 3. This CDR3 is 15 amino acids long.

The genes are TRBV19 and TRBJ2-4, with 7 bases fitting TRBD2. CDR1 LNHDA and CDR2 SQIVND come from the germline V gene (reference sequence). This CDR3 spans 16 amino acids. V was pared by 5 bases and J by 6 bases, with 13 bases of the junction left unmatched. This CDR3 reads CASSASSGGRSNIQYF. CDR3 coding DNA: TGTGCCAGTAGTGCGTCCTCCGGGGGGAGATCAAACATTCAGTACTTC.

The CDR3 bases are TGTGCCAGCAGAAGGACAGGACACCTCTACGAGCAGTACTTC. Its protein is CASRRTGHLYEQYF. V is TRBV6-5 and J is TRBJ2-7; 7 positions agree with TRBD1. The CDR3 is 14 amino acids. Germline CDR1 MNHEY, CDR2 SVGAGI. Trimming at V came to 6 bases and at J to 3 bases, leaving 8 bases not matched to a gene.

The chain employs TRBV2 and TRBJ2-7; 9 bases match TRBD2. The V and J ends lost 7 bases and 3 bases, in that order; junction bases with no gene match: 7. The germline gives CDR1 SNHLY, CDR2 FYNNEI. This CDR3 has 14 amino acids. CDR3 residues: CASIGLAGIYEQYF. CDR3 coding DNA: TGTGCCAGCATTGGTCTAGCGGGAATCTACGAGCAGTACTTC.

The chain uses TRBV27 and TRBJ1-2; 7 nucleotides align to TRBD1. CDR1 MNHEY and CDR2 SMNVEV come from the germline V gene (reference sequence). This CDR3 has 13 amino acids. Unmatched junction bases numbered 8, after V lost 6 bases and J lost 7 bases. The CDR3 protein is CASRRGGQPGYTF. In DNA form, the CDR3 reads TGTGCCAGCAGACGAGGGGGACAGCCTGGCTACACCTTC.

This chain joins TRBV13 and TRBJ2-1, with a possible D match to TRBD1 (6 bases). Germline V gene data show CDR1 as PRHDT and CDR2 as FYEKMQ (reference sequence). Trimming pared 1 base from V and 3 bases from J, leaving 16 bases between. The CDR3 runs to 17 residues. This CDR3 is CASSLEGTPELYNEQFF. The CDR3 region has the DNA TGTGCCAGCAGCTTAGAAGGGACACCGGAGCTCTACAATGAGCAGTTCTTC.

The chain joins TRBV4-1 to TRBJ2-7; possible D gene TRBD1, 6 bases. This CDR3 has 19 amino acids. Germline CDR1 MGHRA, CDR2 YSYEKL. V dropped 2 bases and J dropped 2 bases, with 25 bases sitting between them. The CDR3 nucleotides read TGCGCCAGCAGCCAAAAATGGGAGACAGGCTTTGACTTAACCTACGAGCAGTACTTC. This sequence encodes CASSQKWETGFDLTYEQYF.

The rearrangement uses TRBV5-1 and TRBJ2-5; TRBD2 agrees at 8 bases. The V and J ends lost 4 bases and 2 bases, in that order; junction bases with no gene match: 4. The CDR3 covers 14 residues. Germline V gene lookup returns CDR1 SGHRS and CDR2 YFSETQ. CDR3 nucleotides: TGCGCCAGCAGCCTGACTAGCGCACAAGAGACCCAGTACTTC. This translates into CASSLTSAQETQYF.

The chain recombines TRBV7-3 with TRBJ1-1; D call uncertain. Trimming removed 5 bases from V and 4 bases from J, with 11 bases in between. Germline CDR1 reads SGHTA; CDR2 reads FQGTGA. The CDR3 covers 13 residues. The CDR3: CASSTESVTEAFF. DNA for the CDR3: TGTGCCAGCAGCACTGAAAGTGTCACTGAAGCTTTCTTT.

This chain uses TRBV28 with TRBJ2-3; 9 bases fit TRBD2. Looked up from germline, CDR1 is MDHEN and CDR2 is SYDVKM. The CDR3 loop spans 17 amino acids. V gave up 3 bases and J gave up 4 bases; unmatched junction bases: 11. The CDR3 DNA follows: TGTGCCAGCAGTTTCTACTTGAGCGGGAGGTTACCAGATACGCAGTATTTT. Amino acid sequence: CASSFYLSGRLPDTQYF.

CDR3: CASSPLGGGGPQEQFF. The CDR3 coding sequence is TGTGCCAGCAGCCCCCTGGGAGGGGGGGGCCCTCAGGAGCAGTTCTTC. This chain connects TRBV5-6 to TRBJ2-1; D possibly corresponds to TRBD2 (7 bases). The ends were cut back, 4 bases at V and 10 bases at J, with 24 bases in the middle. Germline values: CDR1 SGHDT, CDR2 YYEEEE. The CDR3 covers 16 residues.

V and J are TRBV7-2 and TRBJ2-1; 7 nucleotides align to TRBD2. Germline V lookup: CDR1 SGHTA, CDR2 FQGNSA. Trimming at V came to 3 bases and at J to 5 bases, leaving 4 bases not matched to a gene. The CDR3 is 14 residues long. CDR3 region: CASSFGTINNEQFF. The CDR3 DNA sequence: TGTGCCAGCAGCTTCGGGACTATAAACAATGAGCAGTTCTTC.

The chain combines TRBV7-2 with TRBJ1-1; TRBD1 is a possible D gene (6 bases). V was trimmed by 4 bases and J by 4 bases, leaving 16 bases between them. Per germline, CDR1 SGHTA and CDR2 FQGNSA. This CDR3 has 15 residues. The CDR3 bases are TGTGCCAGCAGCTCGACAGGTGTCTTGGCCACTGAAGCTTTCTTT. This codes for CASSSTGVLATEAFF.